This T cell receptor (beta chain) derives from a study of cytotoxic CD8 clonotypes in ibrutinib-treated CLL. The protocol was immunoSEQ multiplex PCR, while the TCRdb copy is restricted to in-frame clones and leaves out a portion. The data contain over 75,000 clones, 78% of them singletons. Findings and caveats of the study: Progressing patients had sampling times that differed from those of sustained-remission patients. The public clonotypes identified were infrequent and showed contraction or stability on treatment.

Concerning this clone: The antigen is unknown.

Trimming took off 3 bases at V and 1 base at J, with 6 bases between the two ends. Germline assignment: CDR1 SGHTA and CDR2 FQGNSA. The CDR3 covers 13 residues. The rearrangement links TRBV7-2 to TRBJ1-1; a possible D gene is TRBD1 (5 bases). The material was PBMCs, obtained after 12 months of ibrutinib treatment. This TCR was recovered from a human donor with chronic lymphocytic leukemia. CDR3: CASSFQGNTEAFF. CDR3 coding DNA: TGTGCCAGCAGCTTCCAGGGGAACACTGAAGCTTTCTTT.